The present T cell receptor beta chain was sequenced within a study of cytomegalovirus exposure and HLA in healthy donors. The CDR3 consists of 16 residues. Per germline, CDR1 SGHRS and CDR2 YFSETQ. After removal of 2 bases from V and 0 bases from J, the junction contained 6 bases not matched to a gene. The study ran its PCR with 60 Vbeta and 13 Jbeta primers. Assay: immunoSEQ multiplex PCR; the TCRdb copy retains only in-frame clones and omits some. This table has around 100,000 clones, approximately 71% appearing once. This sequence originates from a male donor in good health and CMV-seropositive. The J gene is TRBJ2-7, the V gene TRBV5-1, with 9 bases matching TRBD2. The sequenced sample consisted of PBMCs. Written as DNA, the CDR3 is TGCGCCAGCAGCTTAACCGATAGCGGGAGCTCCTACGAGCAGTACTTC. It encodes CASSLTDSGSSYEQYF.